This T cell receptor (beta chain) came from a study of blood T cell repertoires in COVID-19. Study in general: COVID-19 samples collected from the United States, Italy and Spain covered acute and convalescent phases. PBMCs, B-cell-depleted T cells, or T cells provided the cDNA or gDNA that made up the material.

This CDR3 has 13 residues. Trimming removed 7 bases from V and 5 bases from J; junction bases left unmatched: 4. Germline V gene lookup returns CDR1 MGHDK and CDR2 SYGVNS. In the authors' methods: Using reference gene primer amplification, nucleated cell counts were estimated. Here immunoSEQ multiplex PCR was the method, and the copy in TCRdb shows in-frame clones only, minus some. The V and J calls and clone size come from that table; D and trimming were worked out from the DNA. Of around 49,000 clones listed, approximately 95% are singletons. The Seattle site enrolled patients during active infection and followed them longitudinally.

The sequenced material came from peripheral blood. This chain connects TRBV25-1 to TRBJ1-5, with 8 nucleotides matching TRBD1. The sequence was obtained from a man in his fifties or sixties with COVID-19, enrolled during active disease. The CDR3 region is CASTGQGDQPQHF. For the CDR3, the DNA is TGTGCCAGCACAGGACAGGGCGATCAGCCCCAGCATTTT.